These 26 T cell receptor beta chains were sequenced from one sample in a study of shared clonotypes between healthy human individuals. Clones were sequenced by immunoSEQ multiplex PCR, and TCRdb holds only the in-frame ones, with some missing. The sample has around 690,000 clones; roughly 91% are singletons. Sequenced sample: memory CD8+ T cells from PBMCs. Subset here: CD45RO+ cells pooled with CCR7-negative TemRA cells. These receptors were taken from a man between 18 and 35 years old in good health. Some clones in this sample may be carry-over from other donors' samples.

The V call is TRBV28, the J call TRBJ1-5, with D unclear. Trimming stripped 6 bases from V and 5 bases from J, with 11 bases between. The CDR3 runs 13 residues. Germline loops: CDR1 MDHEN, CDR2 SYDVKM. In DNA, the CDR3 is TGTGCCAGCAGCTACACCGACGATCAGCCCCAGCATTTT. As protein: CASSYTDDQPQHF.

The chain has TRBV2 and TRBJ1-1; a weak D match, TRBD1 (5 bases). The V gene's germline CDR1 is SNHLY and CDR2 FYNNEI. This CDR3 region has 15 residues. V was clipped by 1 base and J by 3 bases, with 12 bases between them. CDR3 in amino acids: CASSEGLQGYTEAFF. The CDR3 nucleotides are TGTGCCAGCAGTGAAGGGTTGCAGGGATACACTGAAGCTTTCTTT.

In its sample, this clone was seen once. The rearrangement links TRBV28 to TRBJ2-1, with 7 bases lining up with TRBD2. This CDR3 region has 19 residues. The germline CDR1 and CDR2 sequences are MDHEN and SYDVKM. V trimming: 3 bases; J trimming: 3 bases; junction bases outside the gene matches: 17. The DNA for the CDR3 is TGTGCCAGCAGTTTTCCCCAGCTGAGTAGCGGGCAGAACTACAATGAGCAGTTCTTC. It translates to CASSFPQLSSGQNYNEQFF. Variable domain in full (rest from reference TRBV28 and TRBJ2-1): DVKVTQSSRYLVKRTGEKVFLECVQDMDHENMFWYRQDPGLGLRLIYFSYDVKMKEKGDIPEGYSVSREKKERFSLILESASTNQTSMYLCASSFPQLSSGQNYNEQFFGPGTRLTVL.

This chain uses TRBV27 with TRBJ2-1; 8 positions agree with TRBD2. Germline assignment: CDR1 MNHEY and CDR2 SMNVEV (reference sequence). The CDR3 is 14 residues long. V was pared by 3 bases and J by 8 bases, with 6 bases of the junction left unmatched. The CDR3, as DNA: TGTGCCAGCAGTTTTGGAGTAGCGGGATATGAGCAGTTCTTC. It translates to CASSFGVAGYEQFF.

V and J are TRBV5-4 and TRBJ2-7; 10 nucleotides align to TRBD2. The CDR3 is made up of 15 amino acids. J lost 6 bases, V lost 2 bases, and 8 bases had no gene match. Germline values: CDR1 SGHNT, CDR2 YYREEE (reference sequence). The CDR3 loop is CASSFLSSGSSEQYF. The CDR3 region has the DNA TGTGCCAGCAGCTTCCTCTCTAGCGGGAGTTCCGAGCAGTACTTC. The variable domain in full, completed from reference TRBV5-4 and TRBJ2-7, reads ETGVTQSPTHLIKTRGQQVTLRCSSQSGHNTVSWYQQALGQGPQFIFQYYREEENGRGNFPPRFSGLQFPNYSSELNVNALELDDSALYLCASSFLSSGSSEQYFGPGTRLTVT.

This clone was observed a handful of times. V usage is TRBV9 and J usage is TRBJ2-2, with 7 bases lining up with TRBD1. This CDR3 is 16 amino acids long. The V gene end was trimmed by 4 bases and the J gene end by 2 bases; junction bases not matched to a gene: 8. Germline values: CDR1 SGDLS, CDR2 YYNGEE. The chain's CDR3 is CASSPWAGGNTGELFF. CDR3 sequence (DNA): TGTGCCAGCAGCCCGTGGGCAGGGGGAAACACCGGGGAGCTGTTTTTT.

The V and J genes are TRBV7-9 and TRBJ1-2; a possible D gene is TRBD1 (5 bases). The germline V and J ends were trimmed by 5 bases and 1 base, with 14 bases remaining between them. Germline loops: CDR1 SEHNR, CDR2 FQNEAQ (reference sequence). The CDR3 totals 15 residues. CDR3 DNA: TGTGCCAGCAGCCTCCACCCGACAGATAACTATGGCTACACCTTC. Protein: CASSLHPTDNYGYTF.

This chain joins TRBV6-1 and TRBJ2-2; D gene ambiguous. The CDR3 extends over 15 amino acids. Germline CDR1 and CDR2: MNHNS and SASEGT. With 1 base removed from V and 1 base from J, the gap between germline ends came to 7 bases. Here the CDR3 reads CASSEEPGNTGELFF. In DNA, the CDR3 is TGTGCCAGCAGTGAAGAGCCTGGGAACACCGGGGAGCTGTTTTTT.

The chain carries TRBV9 and TRBJ2-1; 10 nucleotides match TRBD2. The V and J ends lost 4 bases and 1 base, in that order; junction bases with no gene match: 8. Germline CDR1 is SGDLS and CDR2 is YYNGEE. The CDR3 has 17 residues. DNA for the CDR3: TGTGCCAGCAGCACCGGGAGGGGACTAGCGTCCTACAATGAGCAGTTCTTC. Translating it yields CASSTGRGLASYNEQFF.

The CDR3 DNA sequence: TGTGCCAGCAGCTTACACAGGGGTGGCAATGAGCAGTTCTTC. This gives the protein CASSLHRGGNEQFF. V usage is TRBV11-1 and J usage is TRBJ2-1; 7 bases match TRBD1. Trimming took 2 bases from V and 6 from J; bases not matched to a gene: 4. The CDR3 sequence is 14 residues long. Germline V gene data show CDR1 as SGHAT and CDR2 as FQDESV (reference sequence).

V is TRBV5-1 and J is TRBJ2-1; no clear D. Trimming took off 2 bases at V and 3 bases at J, with 12 bases between the two ends. Looked up from germline, CDR1 is SGHRS and CDR2 is YFSETQ. The CDR3 totals 15 residues. In DNA, the CDR3 is TGCGCCAGCAGCTTCGGGCTCACGAGCTACAATGAGCAGTTCTTC. This sequence encodes CASSFGLTSYNEQFF.

This chain connects TRBV7-3 to TRBJ2-3, with 8 bases fitting TRBD2. This CDR3 has 15 residues. The germline CDR1 and CDR2 sequences are SGHTA and FQGTGA. The V segment lost 5 bases and the J segment 1 base; nucleotides outside the gene matches: 5. The CDR3 protein is CASSQREYRTDTQYF. The CDR3 DNA sequence: TGTGCCAGCAGCCAGCGGGAGTATCGCACAGATACGCAGTATTTT. Supplemented by reference TRBV7-3 and TRBJ2-3, the full variable domain reads GAGVSQTPSNKVTEKGKYVELRCDPISGHTALYWYRQSLGQGPEFLIYFQGTGAADDSGLPNDRFFAVRPEGSVSTLKIQRTERGDSAVYLCASSQREYRTDTQYFGPGTRLTVL.

This clone was recorded only once. CDR3 in amino acids: CASSQDVGQPQHF. The CDR3 bases are TGCGCCAGCAGCCAAGATGTGGGTCAGCCCCAGCATTTT. The chain joins TRBV4-1 to TRBJ1-5; D call uncertain. In germline, CDR1 is MGHRA, CDR2 YSYEKL. The ends were cut back, 0 bases at V and 6 bases at J, with 6 bases in the middle. This CDR3 spans 13 amino acids.

The sample holds a few counts of this clone. The V gene is TRBV18, the J gene TRBJ2-1; 10 bases are a match to TRBD2. V lost 3 bases and J lost 5; bases outside the gene matches: 7. Germline V gene data show CDR1 as KGHSH and CDR2 as LQKENI. This CDR3 comprises 16 residues. The CDR3 region is CASSPAGTSVDNEQFF. As DNA, the CDR3 is TGTGCCAGCTCACCCGCCGGGACTAGCGTCGACAATGAGCAGTTCTTC. The variable domain in full, with the rest retrieved from reference TRBV18 and TRBJ2-1, is NAGVMQNPRHLVRRRGQEARLRCSPMKGHSHVYWYRQLPEEGLKFMVYLQKENIIDESGMPKERFSAEFPKEGPSILRIQQVVRGDSAAYFCASSPAGTSVDNEQFFGPGTRLTVL.

V and J are TRBV28 and TRBJ2-1; the match to TRBD2 covers 15 bases. The CDR3 spans 17 residues. The V segment lost 5 bases and the J segment 5 bases; nucleotides outside the gene matches: 7. CDR1 MDHEN and CDR2 SYDVKM come from the germline V gene. For the CDR3, the DNA is TGTGCCAGCAGTCCCGGGACTAGCGGGAGGTCTAACAATGAGCAGTTCTTC. Protein sequence: CASSPGTSGRSNNEQFF.

As DNA, the CDR3 is TGTGCTAGTGGTTTGGTATCCCCTGCAGGGCTCCTCACAGATACGCAGTATTTT. Its protein is CASGLVSPAGLLTDTQYF. The V and J genes are TRBV12-5 and TRBJ2-3, with a weak D call TRBD1 (5 bases). The germline V gene has CDR1 LGHNT and CDR2 FRNRAP. Trimming took 0 bases from V and 2 from J, leaving 18 bases between them. The CDR3 extends over 18 amino acids. The variable domain in full, completed from reference TRBV12-5 and TRBJ2-3, reads DARVTQTPRHKVTEMGQEVTMRCQPILGHNTVFWYRQTMMQGLELLAYFRNRAPLDDSGMPKDRFSAEMPDATLATLKIQPSEPRDSAVYFCASGLVSPAGLLTDTQYFGPGTRLTVL.

The chain recombines TRBV25-1 with TRBJ2-5; D ambiguous. The CDR3 is 14 amino acids. The germline V gene encodes CDR1 MGHDK and CDR2 SYGVNS. V was pared by 0 bases and J by 5 bases, with 10 bases between. CDR3 sequence: CASSEYIVGETQYF. In nucleotides, the CDR3 is TGTGCCAGCAGTGAATATATCGTAGGGGAGACCCAGTACTTC.

This chain uses TRBV4-2 with TRBJ2-1, with D maybe TRBD2 (6 bases). The CDR3 covers 15 residues. Per the germline V gene, CDR1 is LGHNA and CDR2 is YNFKEQ. Trimming left V 0 bases short and J 6 bases short, with 12 bases between. The CDR3 DNA sequence: TGTGCCAGCAGCCAAGAGGGAGGCCTGGGCAATGAGCAGTTCTTC. Amino acid sequence: CASSQEGGLGNEQFF.

The chain has TRBV19 and TRBJ2-2, with unresolved D. The CDR3 spans 16 residues. Germline V gives CDR1 LNHDA, CDR2 SQIVND (reference sequence). Trimming took off 8 bases at V and 4 bases at J, with 20 bases between the two ends. The CDR3 DNA reads as TGTGCCAGTTGCCGACTGAAGACCCCACGCACCGGGGAGCTGTTTTTT. Residues: CASCRLKTPRTGELFF.

V gene TRBV28 combines with J gene TRBJ1-1, with D unresolved. The germline V gene has CDR1 MDHEN and CDR2 SYDVKM. Trimming shortened V by 7 bases and J by 4 bases, and 16 bases separated the two germline ends. The CDR3 extends over 14 amino acids. The CDR3 DNA reads as TGTGCCAGCACCTTAAAAGGGAAGTTCACTGAAGCTTTCTTT. Its protein is CASTLKGKFTEAFF.

The V gene is TRBV10-3, the J gene TRBJ2-1; the match to TRBD2 covers 11 bases. The length of the CDR3 is 16 residues. Germline V CDR1 and CDR2: ENHRY, SYGVKD. J lost 6 bases, V lost 0 bases, and 4 bases had no gene match. The CDR3 loop is CAISESVLAGGNEQFF. CDR3 nucleotide sequence: TGTGCCATCAGTGAGTCGGTTCTAGCGGGAGGCAATGAGCAGTTCTTC.

The chain is built from TRBV28 and TRBJ2-3; D not resolved. Trimming took 5 bases from V and 0 from J, leaving 3 bases between them. This CDR3 is built from 12 residues. The germline CDR1 and CDR2 sequences are MDHEN and SYDVKM. This CDR3 reads CASSQSTDTQYF. The CDR3, as DNA: TGTGCCAGCAGTCAAAGCACAGATACGCAGTATTTT.

The rearrangement links TRBV5-1 to TRBJ1-2; TRBD1 matches 11 bases. CDR3 size: 17 residues. Germline CDR1 SGHRS, CDR2 YFSETQ. With 3 bases clipped from V and 1 base from J, the junction kept 8 bases outside the gene matches. CDR3 loop: CASSSRTGGQFNYGYTF. The CDR3 DNA is TGCGCCAGCAGCTCCCGGACAGGGGGCCAATTTAACTATGGCTACACCTTC.

This clone showed up just once. The chain has TRBV7-9 and TRBJ2-7; 8 bases line up with TRBD1. The CDR3 sequence is 13 residues long. The germline CDR1 and CDR2 sequences are SEHNR and FQNEAQ (reference sequence). Trimming took 5 bases from V and 3 from J; bases not matched to a gene: 3. The CDR3 spells CASSGTGGYEQYF. The CDR3 DNA follows: TGTGCCAGCAGCGGGACAGGAGGCTACGAGCAGTACTTC.

The chain couples TRBV6-1 to TRBJ2-1, with a possible D match to TRBD2 (5 bases). In germline, CDR1 is MNHNS, CDR2 SASEGT. This CDR3 is 14 amino acids long. Deletions cut 1 base from V and 10 bases from J, with 14 bases between. DNA of the CDR3: TGTGCCAGCAGTGAAGTGCCGGGGATCCGGGAGCAGTTCTTC. It specifies CASSEVPGIREQFF.

This clone has more than one count but fewer than ten. The rearrangement joins TRBV7-2 to TRBJ2-5; 8 bases map to TRBD1. Germline CDR1 SGHTA, CDR2 FQGNSA. J lost 5 bases, V lost 1 base, and 3 bases had no gene match. The CDR3 totals 14 residues. The CDR3 bases are TGTGCCAGCAGCTTAGGAGGGGACAGGGAGACCCAGTACTTC. It encodes CASSLGGDRETQYF.